The entry below describes one TCR beta chain. Input was 2 ug genomic DNA, or all available if less. Repertoires were generated with immunoSEQ multiplex PCR, while TCRdb's copy carries only in-frame clones and drops some. The sample includes some 24,000 clones, about 90% seen only once; the top ten take 2.5% to 3.5%. The sample is drawn from a study of glioma-infiltrating T cells after dendritic cell vaccination. Regarding time point: after dendritic cell vaccination, including at tumor progression/relapse. The TCR originated in a human donor with glioblastoma. Sequencing used blood, obtained after dendritic cell vaccination.

The CDR3 spells CASSLSGTGVPEQYF. The DNA for the CDR3 is TGTGCCAGCAGCTTATCCGGGACAGGGGTACCTGAGCAGTACTTC. This chain connects TRBV6-6 to TRBJ2-7; 10 nucleotides align to TRBD1. Per germline, CDR1 MNHNY and CDR2 SVGAGI (reference sequence). The junction had 12 bases not matched to a gene; V was cut back by 6 bases and J by 7 bases. The CDR3 totals 15 residues.